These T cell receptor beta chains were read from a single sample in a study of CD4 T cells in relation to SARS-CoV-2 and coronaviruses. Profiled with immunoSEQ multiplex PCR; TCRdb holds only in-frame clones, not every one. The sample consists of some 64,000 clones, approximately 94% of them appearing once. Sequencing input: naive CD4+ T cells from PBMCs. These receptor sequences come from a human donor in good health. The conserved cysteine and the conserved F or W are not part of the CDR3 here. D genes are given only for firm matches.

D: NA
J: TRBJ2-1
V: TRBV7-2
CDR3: ASSSALWEQF

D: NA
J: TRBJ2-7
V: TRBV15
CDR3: ATSSLRGRVVYEQY

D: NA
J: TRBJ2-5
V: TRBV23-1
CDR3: ASIKLRGETQY

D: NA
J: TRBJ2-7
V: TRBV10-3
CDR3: AISESTGAHEQY

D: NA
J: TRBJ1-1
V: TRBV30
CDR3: ASRGTNNMNTEAF

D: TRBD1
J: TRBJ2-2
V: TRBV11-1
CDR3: ASSPRTGRPGELF

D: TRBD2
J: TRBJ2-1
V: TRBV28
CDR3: ASSESGRAYNEQF

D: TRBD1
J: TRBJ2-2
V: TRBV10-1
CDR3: ASLGQGDLTRELF

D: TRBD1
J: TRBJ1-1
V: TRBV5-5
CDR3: ASSPRSGQGRTNTEAF

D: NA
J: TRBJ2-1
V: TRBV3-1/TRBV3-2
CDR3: ASSQGPRGEQF

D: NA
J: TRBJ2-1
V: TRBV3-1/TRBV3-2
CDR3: ASSQDRNEQF

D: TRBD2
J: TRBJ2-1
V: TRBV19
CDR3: ASSRTSGLDNEQF

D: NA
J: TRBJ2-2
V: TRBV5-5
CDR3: ASSLGRPRSGELF

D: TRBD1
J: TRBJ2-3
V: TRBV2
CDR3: ASSLSGGPTDTQY

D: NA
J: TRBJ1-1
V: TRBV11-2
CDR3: ASSLYVTPGAEAF

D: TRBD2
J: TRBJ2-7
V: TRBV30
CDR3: AWSVGASGISYEQY

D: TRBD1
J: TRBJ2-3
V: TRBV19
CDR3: ASNRGMDTQY

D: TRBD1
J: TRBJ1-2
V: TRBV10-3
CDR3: AISGGQPPYGYT

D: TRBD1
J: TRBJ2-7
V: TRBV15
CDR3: ATGRDRGLNYEQY

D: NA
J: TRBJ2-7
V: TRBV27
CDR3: ASRPPGTHFYEQY

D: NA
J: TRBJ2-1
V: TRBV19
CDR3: ASSILYNEQF

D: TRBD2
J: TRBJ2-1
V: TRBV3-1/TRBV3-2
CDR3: ASSQDRTSGGQF

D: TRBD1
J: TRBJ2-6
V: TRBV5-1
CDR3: ASSADRSRGGANVLT

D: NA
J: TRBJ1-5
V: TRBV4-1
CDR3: ASSQDGGFNQPQH

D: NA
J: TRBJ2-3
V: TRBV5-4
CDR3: ASSLTDRTDTQY

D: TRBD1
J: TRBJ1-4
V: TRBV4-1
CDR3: ASSQEKQDRGEKLF

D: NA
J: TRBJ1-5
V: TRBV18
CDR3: ASSPLGGARDQPQH

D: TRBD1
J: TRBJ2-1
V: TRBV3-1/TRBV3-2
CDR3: ASSQSGQGGNEQF

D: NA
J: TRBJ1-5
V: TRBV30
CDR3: AWSGGGNQPQH

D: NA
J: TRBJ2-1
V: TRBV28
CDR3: ASSTYNEQF

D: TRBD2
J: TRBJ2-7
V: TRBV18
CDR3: ASSPPGLAGGGAYEQY

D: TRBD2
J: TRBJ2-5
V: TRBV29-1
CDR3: SATLAGQQETQY

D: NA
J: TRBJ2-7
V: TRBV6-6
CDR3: ASSFDYEQY

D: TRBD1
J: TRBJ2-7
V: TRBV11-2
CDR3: ASRAGTGGVYEQY

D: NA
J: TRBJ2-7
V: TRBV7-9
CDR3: ASRRGGAYEQY

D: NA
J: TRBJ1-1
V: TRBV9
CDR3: ASSVDPGLNTEAF

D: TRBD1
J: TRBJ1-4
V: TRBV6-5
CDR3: ASSYDRVREKLF

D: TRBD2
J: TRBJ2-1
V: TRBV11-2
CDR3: ASSRLAGAYNEQF

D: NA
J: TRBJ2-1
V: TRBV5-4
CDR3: ASTAGGGSYNEQF

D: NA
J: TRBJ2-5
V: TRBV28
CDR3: ASSQDTGRQETQY

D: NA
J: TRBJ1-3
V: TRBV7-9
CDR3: ASSLAAGRNTIY

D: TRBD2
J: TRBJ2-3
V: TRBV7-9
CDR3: ASSLSTGGSTDTQY

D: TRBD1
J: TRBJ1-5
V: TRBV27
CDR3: ASTPNNRGSNQPQH

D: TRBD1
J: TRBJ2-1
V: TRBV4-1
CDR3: ASSQVVPGQSRQF

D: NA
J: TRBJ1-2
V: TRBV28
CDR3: ASSSGIGGYT

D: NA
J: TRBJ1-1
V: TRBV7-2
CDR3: ASSLVSSWGEETAF

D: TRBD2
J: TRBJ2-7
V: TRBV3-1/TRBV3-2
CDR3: ASSQKSGLAAYEQY

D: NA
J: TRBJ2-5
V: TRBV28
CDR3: ASSLPQETQY

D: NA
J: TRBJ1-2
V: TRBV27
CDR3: ASRFEGGANYGYT

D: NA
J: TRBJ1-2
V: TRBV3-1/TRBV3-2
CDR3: ASSLKIGGGYT

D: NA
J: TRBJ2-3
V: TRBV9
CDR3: ASSIRDTQY

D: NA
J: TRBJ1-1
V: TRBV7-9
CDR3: ASRFSFTEAF

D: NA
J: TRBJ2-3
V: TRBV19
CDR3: ASSIIPDTQY

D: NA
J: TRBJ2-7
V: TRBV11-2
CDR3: ASSSGVNQY

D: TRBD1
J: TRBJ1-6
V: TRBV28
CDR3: ASSLFGQGISPLH